The entry below describes one T cell receptor beta chain. The data were obtained in a study of blood T cells in healthy people across ages. A J-beta primer mix and a sample-barcoded 5' primer were used in a second PCR of roughly 6 to 11 cycles. A single record per CDR3 protein comes from TCRdb applying MiXCR to the 5' RACE reads. In the table there are 790,000 or so distinct CDR3 sequences, 46% of which are singletons. V shed 5 bases, J shed 5 bases, and the junction held 9 bases outside the gene matches. Per the germline V gene, CDR1 is SGHTA and CDR2 is FQGNSA. This CDR3 comprises 16 residues. Sequencing input: blood. The chain links TRBV7-2 to TRBJ2-5; the match to TRBD2 covers 12 bases. The sequence came from a man older than 75 in good health. CDR3 amino acids: CASSAQLAGGGETQYF. The CDR3 bases are TGTGCCAGCAGCGCACAACTAGCGGGGGGCGGGGAGACCCAGTACTTC.